This TCR beta chain is drawn from a study of shared clonotypes between healthy human individuals. Findings of the study overall: Researchers sampled blood only, noting tissue repertoires likely differ.

Profiled with immunoSEQ multiplex PCR; TCRdb holds only in-frame clones, not every one. This table holds 1.4 million to 1.5 million clones, approximately 96% found once. To note about this clone: The target antigen is unknown.

The V gene lost 0 bases and the J gene lost 4 bases, with 6 bases spanning the gap. CDR1 SGHTA and CDR2 FQGNSA come from the germline V gene. The CDR3 sequence is 13 residues long. The source of this sequence is a man aged 25-40 years in good health. The sample was naive CD4+ T cells sorted from blood. Subset noted: CD45RA+ positively selected. V usage is TRBV7-2 and J usage is TRBJ1-2; no clear D gene. The CDR3 DNA is TGTGCCAGCAGCTTAGCCAGAGTCTATGGCTACACCTTC. Its translation: CASSLARVYGYTF.